The T cell receptor (beta chain) described here comes from a study of shared clonotypes between healthy human individuals. As for the study in general: Donors were two women and three men aged 18 to 49.

Here immunoSEQ multiplex PCR was the method, and the copy in TCRdb shows in-frame clones only, minus some. The table lists about 2.2 million clones, about 94% of them singletons, with approximately 1.7% in the top ten. Findings of the study overall: Relative to their counterparts shared across all four donors, non-shared clonotypes exhibited diminished generation probabilities. What naive subsets generally showed was a larger estimated richness than memory subsets showed.

A remark on this clone: Its antigen is still unknown.

Cells designated naive CD8 were CD45RO-negative and were positively selected for CCR7, with terminally differentiated effector memory CD45RA+ cells excluded. Trimming cost V 1 base and J 6 bases, with 16 bases left between them. CDR1 and CDR2 from the germline V gene are MGHRA and YSYEKL. The CDR3 spans 16 residues. Material for sequencing was naive CD8+ T cells from PBMCs. The chain joins TRBV4-1 to TRBJ2-1; D is uncertain. The TCR sequence derives from a young man in good health. Some clones in this sample may be carry-over from other donors' samples. The CDR3 nucleotides read TGCGCCAGCAGCCAAGCAGGCACCTATCTATTCAATGAGCAGTTCTTC. Translation: CASSQAGTYLFNEQFF.